This TCR beta chain originates from a study of T-cell reconstitution after alpha-beta-depleted transplantation in children. Overall study findings and caveats: Newly made T cells mostly supplied T-cell counts and diversity one year after transplant. Expanded graft clones numbering several hundred reportedly gave rise to alpha-beta T cells about two months after transplant. Where some patients showed high TCRbeta diversity at day 60, it came from recipient T cells and thymic progenitors that had survived.

This sample's TCRbeta library carried unique molecular identifier barcodes. A single record per CDR3 protein comes from TCRdb applying MiXCR to the PCR reads. The sample contains a few hundred thousand distinct CDR3 sequences, 20% to 30% of which appear only once. Points on this clonotype: The antigen remains unidentified.

V lost 5 bases, J lost 4 bases, and 23 bases lay in between. The CDR3 totals 18 residues. Per the germline V gene, CDR1 is SGHAT and CDR2 is FQDESV (reference sequence). This specimen was PBMCs, mostly from graft donor cells, taken 360 days after TCRalphabeta/CD19-depleted stem cell transplant. The source of this sequence is a female patient between 2 and 15 years old who had a stem cell transplant for congenital amegakaryocytic thrombocytopenia, so the T cells may come from the graft donor. V is TRBV11-1 and J is TRBJ2-2; possibly TRBD1 or TRBD2 for D (6 bases each). CDR3 protein: CASSPIGVRGPPTGELFF. The CDR3 DNA reads as TGTGCCAGCAGCCCGATCGGGGTTCGGGGGCCACCCACCGGGGAGCTGTTTTTT.